This TCR beta chain originates from a study of graft-versus-host responses after intestinal transplantation. Study summary: Anti-thymocyte globulin served as induction for all recipients, who then took tacrolimus and steroids for about 3 years. Overall study results and limits: The marrow of recipients harbored GvH clones, and ileum or blood showed some of them first. Allografts of patients with graft-donor T cell macrochimerism showed high graft-versus-host to host-versus-graft clone ratios.

V lost 4 bases, J lost 0 bases, and 14 bases lay in between. The germline V gene has CDR1 SGHDT and CDR2 YYEEEE. The CDR3 consists of 16 residues. Using immunoSEQ multiplex PCR, the repertoire was profiled, and TCRdb retains in-frame clones only, with some absent. The table shows about 19,000 clones, with about four fifths occurring only once. With respect to this clone: What it recognizes is unknown.

The sample here was PBMCs, taken 14 days after transplant. This receptor was obtained from a human patient who received an intestinal transplant, so some T cells may come from the graft donor. The chain links TRBV5-6 to TRBJ2-1; D is possibly TRBD1 (5 bases). CDR3: CASSLVTGGSYNEQFF. The DNA of the CDR3 is TGTGCCAGCAGCCTGGTAACAGGTGGCTCCTACAATGAGCAGTTCTTC.